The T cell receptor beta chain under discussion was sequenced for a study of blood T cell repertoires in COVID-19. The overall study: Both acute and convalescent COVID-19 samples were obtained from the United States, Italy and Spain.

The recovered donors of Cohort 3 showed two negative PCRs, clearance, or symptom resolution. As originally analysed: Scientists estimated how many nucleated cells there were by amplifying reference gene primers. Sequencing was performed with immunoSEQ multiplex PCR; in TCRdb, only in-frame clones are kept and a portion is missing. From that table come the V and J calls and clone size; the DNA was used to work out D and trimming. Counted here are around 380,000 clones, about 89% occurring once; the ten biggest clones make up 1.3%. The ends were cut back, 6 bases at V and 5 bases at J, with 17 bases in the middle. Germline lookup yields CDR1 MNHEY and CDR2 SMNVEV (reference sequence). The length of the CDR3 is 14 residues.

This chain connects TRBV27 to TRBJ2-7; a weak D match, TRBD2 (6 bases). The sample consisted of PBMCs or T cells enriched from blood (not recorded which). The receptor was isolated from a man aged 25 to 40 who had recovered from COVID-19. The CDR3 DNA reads TGTGCCAGCAGCCTAGCGCACCCCGGGAACGAGCAGTACTTC. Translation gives CASSLAHPGNEQYF.